This T cell receptor beta chain was retrieved from a study of blood T cell repertoires in COVID-19. Turning to the study itself: The analysed material was cDNA or gDNA that came from T cells, B-cell-depleted T cells, or PBMCs.

This clone was counted between two and nine times. Sequenced by immunoSEQ multiplex PCR; TCRdb stores in-frame clones only, minus some. The repertoire holds 300,000 to 350,000 clones, roughly nine tenths seen once, with around 3.9% in the top ten. It was during active infection that Seattle patients were enrolled and then longitudinally followed. The CDR3 length is 11 residues. Trimming shortened V by 8 bases and J by 7 bases, and 12 bases separated the two germline ends. The germline V gene has CDR1 MGHDK and CDR2 SYGVNS. Specimen: peripheral blood. The chain links TRBV25-1 to TRBJ2-7, with D possibly TRBD2 on 6 matching bases. The sequence was collected from an older woman with COVID-19, enrolled during active disease. Here the CDR3 reads CASCWGVEQYF. CDR3 DNA: TGTGCCAGCTGTTGGGGGGTAGAGCAGTACTTC.